This T cell receptor (beta chain) originates from a study of Graves' ophthalmopathy and Graves' hyperthyroidism (dated by TCRdb to between 2017 and 2018). Regarding the study in general: Peripheral blood samples were taken at the time of initial diagnosis, before any treatment was given. To tell Graves' ophthalmopathy apart from Graves' hyperthyroidism, and to predict which patients would progress to ophthalmopathy, the study relied on TCR beta repertoire signatures. In total, approximately 140 blood samples were TCR-sequenced: 40 to 45 ophthalmopathy, roughly 80 hyperthyroidism and some 17 hyperthyroidism-to-ophthalmopathy patients. To explore V-J signatures that separate ophthalmopathy from hyperthyroidism, a discovery set of about a hundred patients was enrolled, consisting of 40 to 45 with ophthalmopathy and under 65 with stable hyperthyroidism. An independent validation cohort comprised 18 hyperthyroidism patients and 15 to 17 patients who later progressed from hyperthyroidism to ophthalmopathy. In more than 5 hyperthyroidism patients, the T-cell repertoire of thyroid tissue was compared with the T-cell repertoire of blood. Following sample collection, hyperthyroidism patients were given methimazole at a starting dose of 30 mg daily, and ophthalmopathy patients were given high-dose intravenous methylprednisolone. For training and testing, the roughly 100 patients in the discovery cohort were randomly divided in a 7:3 ratio.

On the study overall, not on this receptor specifically: In cross-validation, the 13-signature model distinguished ophthalmopathy from stable hyperthyroidism with approximately 88% sensitivity and roughly 81% specificity, and in the test set the corresponding values were about 80% and 75%. Most of the expanded thyroid clonotypes with a frequency above 0.001 were also detected in blood, and it was suggested that the thyroid immune response may be reflected by blood repertoires. Sample size was not statistically predetermined, and group allocation was not concealed from the investigators. In validation, the model predicted ophthalmopathy progression with 70.59% sensitivity and 72% to 80% specificity; roughly eleven predicted patients were CT-confirmed with GO in a median of roughly 6.8 months.

The ophthalmopathy patients had moderately to severely active disease, with a Clinical Activity Score of 3 or higher, a NOSPECS grade of 4 or higher, and a disease duration of less than 3 months. Patients were excluded if they had other autoimmune diseases, uncontrolled infections, pregnancy or lactation. Clinical symptoms, serum thyroxine, TRAb, thyroid ultrasound and orbital computed tomography formed the basis of the diagnosis. Ficoll-Paque density gradient centrifugation was used to isolate PBMCs from around 9.1 ml of fresh peripheral blood. Total RNA was extracted using Trizol reagent, and RNA quality was checked on an Agilent 2100 Bioanalyzer. V gives up 1 base and J gives up 5 bases, and the segment between their germline ends measures 17 bases. From the cysteine through the phenylalanine, the CDR3 covers 16 amino acids. Of all the DNA, just the CDR3 is kept, 48 bases in frame from base 1. Based on the germline V gene, the CDR1 and CDR2 sequences are MGHDK and SYGVNS.

For repertoire sequencing, TCR beta CDR3 regions were amplified from RNA transcripts. HTBI primers and the Qiagen OneStep RT-PCR kit were used in a first-round RT-PCR, which was followed by a second-round multiplex PCR, size selection and purification. Sequencing of the libraries was carried out on an Illumina HiSeq2000 in paired-end mode with 100 bp reads. As for how the authors treated the data: SOAPnuke was used to process the reads, removing any read that contained adapters or uncalled bases, had a mean Phred below 15, or lacked an exact match to the constant primer or identifier. COPE v1.2.5 was used to merge high-quality paired reads. Clonotypes were defined as unique nucleotide sequences and were aligned to IMGT TRB V, D and J references using MiTCR v1.1. The analysis was limited to V-J combinations with a frequency above 0.0001, which together covered more than 98% of repertoires. For each V-J combination, a TCR clonal expansion and chaos score was defined as F50 clonal expansion divided by the chaos observed in the TCRdist matrix. Welch's t-statistics and random forest were used to reduce features to about a dozen V-J combinations, which were fed into a naive Bayes classifier. The similarity between thyroid and blood repertoires was quantified using the Morisita-Horn index. TCRdb's own reprocessing of the public reads used fastp at Q25 and MiXCR and kept productive beta chains. Rows with a matching CDR3 protein are joined into one entry that keeps the most common DNA and genes. TCRdb, rather than the study authors, made the V and J calls. This sample lists roughly 500,000 distinct CDR3 sequences; roughly an eighth were detected once. In total, the top ten clones hold around 9.8% of the sample.

At least ten counts were recorded for this clonotype. Its binding antigen is unknown. Within one base of it there is no much larger clone, and no base qualities were kept. This clonotype was sampled from a woman in her twenties or thirties with Graves' ophthalmopathy. Donor details come from another sample of the same person, matched by shared clones. The sequence is built from TRBV25-1 and TRBJ2-5; the D gene is unclear. The sequenced sample was blood. CDR3 region: CASSEWDSPDGETQYF. The DNA sequence follows: TGTGCCAGCAGTGAATGGGATAGCCCAGATGGGGAGACCCAGTACTTC. Full variable domain (CDR3 extended with the reference TRBV25-1 and TRBJ2-5 proteins): EADIYQTPRYLVIGTGKKITLECSQTMGHDKMYWYQQDPGMELHLIHYSYGVNSTEKGDLSSESTVSRIRTEHFPLTLESARPSHTSQYLCASSEWDSPDGETQYFGPGTRLLVL.